The clone carrying this T cell receptor beta chain appeared once. Its specificity is unknown. This entry is derived from a study of cytomegalovirus exposure and HLA in healthy donors. Study observations and caveats: The listing of about 150 TCR beta chains classed them as cytomegalovirus-associated. An assumption of roughly uniform sequencing depth across donors underlay the presence/absence analyses.

PCR involved 60 Vbeta and 13 Jbeta primers. Assay: immunoSEQ multiplex PCR; the TCRdb copy retains only in-frame clones and omits some. The sample yields 150,000 to 190,000 clones, approximately 72% seen once. Sequencing was performed on PBMCs. This clonotype originated in a man aged 18 to 29 in good health and CMV-seronegative.

The CDR3 sequence: CASSARRGQSTNTGELFF. CDR3 sequence (DNA): TGTGCCAGCAGTGCCCGCCGGGGACAGTCAACGAACACCGGGGAGCTGTTTTTT. The rearrangement joins TRBV28 to TRBJ2-2; 7 nucleotides align to TRBD1. CDR1 and CDR2 (germline): MDHEN, SYDVKM. The CDR3 runs to 18 residues. Trimming took 5 bases from V and 0 from J; bases not matched to a gene: 12.